The clone carrying this TCR beta chain was detected many times. Its antigen is currently unknown. The sample originates from a study of response to subunit inactivated influenza vaccine. Study-level points and caveats: Authors suggested each seasonal influenza vaccination recruits few new T cells.

Via MiXCR, TCRdb re-called the RT-PCR reads, giving one row per CDR3 protein. The sample yields a few hundred thousand distinct CDR3 sequences, just over 20% seen once. CDR3 length: 14 residues. Germline V gene lookup returns CDR1 SGHRS and CDR2 YFSETQ. The ends lost 4 bases at V and 0 bases at J; junction bases unmatched: 3. The source was PBMCs from blood, collected about 20 months after vaccination. V usage is TRBV5-1 and J usage is TRBJ1-1; 7 bases fit TRBD1. The clonotype originates from a man aged 45 to 70 who received an inactivated influenza vaccine. The chain's CDR3 is CASSKGTVNTEAFF. Written as DNA, the CDR3 is TGCGCCAGCAGCAAGGGGACAGTGAACACTGAAGCTTTCTTT.